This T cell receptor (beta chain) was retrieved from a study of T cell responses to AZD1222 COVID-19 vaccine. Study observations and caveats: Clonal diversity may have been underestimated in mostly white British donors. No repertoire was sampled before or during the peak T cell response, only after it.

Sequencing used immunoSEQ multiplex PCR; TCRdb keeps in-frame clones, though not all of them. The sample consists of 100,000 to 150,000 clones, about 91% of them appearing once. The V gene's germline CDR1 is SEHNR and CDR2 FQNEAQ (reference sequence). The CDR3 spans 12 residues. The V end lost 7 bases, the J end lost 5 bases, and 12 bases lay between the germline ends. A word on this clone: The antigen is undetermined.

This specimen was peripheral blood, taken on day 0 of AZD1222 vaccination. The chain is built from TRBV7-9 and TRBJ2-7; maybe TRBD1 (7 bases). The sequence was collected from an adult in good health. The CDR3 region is CASTGGLDEQYF. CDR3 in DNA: TGTGCCAGCACAGGGGGGTTGGACGAGCAGTACTTC.